This T cell receptor beta chain derives from a study of OX40 agonist ivuxolimab in advanced cancers. Study-wide findings and caveats: With doses of 0.1-3.0 mg/kg, partial responders showed among the lowest clonal expansion. Some nonresponders additionally presented with little normalized T-cell clonal expansion.

For this clone: The antigen is unknown.

The data were produced by immunoSEQ multiplex PCR, yet TCRdb's version contains in-frame clones alone and is incomplete. Of roughly 80,000 clones in the sample, approximately 83% were seen once. The CDR3 covers 16 residues. CDR1 is MGHRA and CDR2 is YSYEKL in the germline V gene. V lost 1 base and J lost 7, with 16 bases in between. Blood samples were obtained at baseline, cycle 4 day 1, and cycle 7 day 1. The specimen was CD4+ or CD8+ T cells sorted from blood, collected in a trial of the OX40 agonist ivuxolimab. The source of this sequence is an adult with an advanced solid tumor such as melanoma, head and neck, liver or kidney cancer. V and J are TRBV4-1 and TRBJ2-2; TRBD2 might be the D (7 bases). CDR3 loop: CASSQGSGGRGGELFF. The DNA for the CDR3 is TGCGCCAGCAGCCAAGGATCGGGGGGCAGGGGCGGGGAGCTGTTTTTT.